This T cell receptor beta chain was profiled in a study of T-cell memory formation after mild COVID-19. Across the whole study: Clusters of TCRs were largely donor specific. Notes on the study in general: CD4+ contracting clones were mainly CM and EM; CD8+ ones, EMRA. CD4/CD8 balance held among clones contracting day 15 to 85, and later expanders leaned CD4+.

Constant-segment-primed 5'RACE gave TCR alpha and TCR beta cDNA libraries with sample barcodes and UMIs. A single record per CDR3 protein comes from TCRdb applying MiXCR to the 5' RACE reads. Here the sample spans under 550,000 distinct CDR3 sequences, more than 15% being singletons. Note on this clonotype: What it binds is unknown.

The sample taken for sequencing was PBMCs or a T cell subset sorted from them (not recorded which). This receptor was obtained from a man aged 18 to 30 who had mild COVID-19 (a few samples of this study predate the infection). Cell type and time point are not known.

The CDR3 region has the DNA TGTGCCAGCAGTGGGGACAGGGCGAACTACGAGCAGTACTTC. Translated, it gives CASSGDRANYEQYF. The chain has TRBV7-2 and TRBJ2-7; 9 nucleotides line up with TRBD1. Germline V gives CDR1 SGHTA, CDR2 FQGNSA. This CDR3 has 14 amino acids. Trimming took 6 bases from V and 3 from J; bases not matched to a gene: 6.